This is a list of T cell receptor beta chains from one sample in a study of shared clonotypes between healthy human individuals. The method was immunoSEQ multiplex PCR; TCRdb's version includes in-frame clones alone and lacks a portion of them. Of some 1.5 million clones listed, over 95% are singletons. Sequenced input: naive CD4+ T cells sorted from blood. The origin of the receptors is a man aged 30-40 years in good health. The CDR3 runs from the conserved cysteine through the conserved F or W. A D gene is named only where the DNA matches it firmly. Size is stated for part of the rows, as once, few or many counts, or as a class when the clone is expanded.

. TRBJ2-3 . TRBV5-6 TGTGCCAGCAGCTTTAACGGGGGACAGTACACAGATACGCAGTATTTT CASSFNGGQYTDTQYF
. TRBJ1-5 TRBD1 TRBV6-1 TGTGCCAGCAGTGCGACAGGGAAGGGTCAGCCCCAGCATTTT CASSATGKGQPQHF
. TRBJ1-2 . TRBV4-2 TGTGCCAGCAGCCAAGGGGCCTTCAGTGTGAACTATGGCTACACCTTC CASSQGAFSVNYGYTF
. TRBJ2-3 . TRBV5-1 TGCGCCAGCAGCCAAGGGGTAGGGACAGATACGCAGTATTTT CASSQGVGTDTQYF
. TRBJ1-1 . TRBV6-6 TGTGCCAGCAGCCCGCCCGGAGGGGTGGAAGCTTTCTTT CASSPPGGVEAFF
. TRBJ2-1 TRBD2 TRBV7-2 TGTGCCAGCAGCTTAGCTAGCGGGGCCTCCTACAATGAGCAGTTCTTC CASSLASGASYNEQFF
. TRBJ1-4 TRBD1 TRBV7-9 TGTGCCAGCAGCCCAGGGGACAGGGTCTCCGGAAAACTGTTTTTT CASSPGDRVSGKLFF
many TRBJ2-1 TRBD2 TRBV10-3 TGTGCCATCAGTGACCCTAGCGGGAGGGGTAGCCCGTCCTACAATGAGCAGTTCTTC CAISDPSGRGSPSYNEQFF
. TRBJ2-1 . TRBV4-1 TGCGCCAGCAGCCAAATAGGGGGCTCCTACAATGAGCAGTTCTTC CASSQIGGSYNEQFF
. TRBJ1-5 . TRBV19 TGTGCCAGTCTCGACAGACAAAATCAGCCCCAGCATTTT CASLDRQNQPQHF
. TRBJ1-6 . TRBV5-6 TGTGCCAGCAGCTTGGGGGCAGGGTCGTATTCACCCCTCCACTTT CASSLGAGSYSPLHF
once TRBJ1-1 . TRBV6-6 TGTGCCAGCAGAGGACAAGTTAACACTGAAGCTTTCTTT CASRGQVNTEAFF
. TRBJ1-1 TRBD1 TRBV28 TGTGTCAGCAGCCAGGGGGTCACTGAAGCTTTCTTT CVSSQGVTEAFF
. TRBJ2-3 . TRBV28 TGTGCCAGCAGTTTAAGGCCCAAGGGACTCCTATTAACAGATACGCAGTATTTT CASSLRPKGLLLTDTQYF
. TRBJ2-1 TRBD2 TRBV28 TGTGCCAGCAAAGTTGGGGGAGGGCCGGGTGAGCAGTTCTTC CASKVGGGPGEQFF
. TRBJ2-1 TRBD1 TRBV29-1 TGCAGCGTTGAAGAGTCAACAGGGGGCCTTCATGAGCAGTTCTTC CSVEESTGGLHEQFF